This T cell receptor (beta chain) comes out of a study of post-analysis software for immune sequencing data. cDNA libraries for TCR beta contained unique molecular identifiers. From about 0.98 to 11 million T cells, 400,000 to 650,000 cDNA molecules were obtained. Each CDR3 protein is one row after TCRdb ran MiXCR on the PCR reads. Counted here are around 440,000 distinct CDR3 sequences, around 40% occurring once; the ten biggest clones make up about 12%. Whole-study findings and limits: Strong co-clustering by F measure linked samples that shared a preparation batch. Significantly lower normalized Chao1 diversity was seen in multiple sclerosis patients than in controls. TRBV5-6, TRBV5-1 and TRBV20-1 were among four or five TRBV segments more frequent in patients than controls.

The sample holds a few counts of this clonotype. Its antigen is still unknown. Germline V gene sequence: CDR1 SGHTA, CDR2 FQGNSA. The V end lost 10 bases, the J end lost 2 bases, and 12 bases lay between the germline ends. The CDR3 spans 12 residues. The chain links TRBV7-2 to TRBJ2-7; a possible D gene is TRBD1 (6 bases). This TCR derives from a girl under 18 with multiple sclerosis. Sequences were obtained from blood. DNA for the CDR3: TGTGCCATCGTCTCAGGGGCCTACGAGCAGTACTTC. Amino acid sequence: CAIVSGAYEQYF.